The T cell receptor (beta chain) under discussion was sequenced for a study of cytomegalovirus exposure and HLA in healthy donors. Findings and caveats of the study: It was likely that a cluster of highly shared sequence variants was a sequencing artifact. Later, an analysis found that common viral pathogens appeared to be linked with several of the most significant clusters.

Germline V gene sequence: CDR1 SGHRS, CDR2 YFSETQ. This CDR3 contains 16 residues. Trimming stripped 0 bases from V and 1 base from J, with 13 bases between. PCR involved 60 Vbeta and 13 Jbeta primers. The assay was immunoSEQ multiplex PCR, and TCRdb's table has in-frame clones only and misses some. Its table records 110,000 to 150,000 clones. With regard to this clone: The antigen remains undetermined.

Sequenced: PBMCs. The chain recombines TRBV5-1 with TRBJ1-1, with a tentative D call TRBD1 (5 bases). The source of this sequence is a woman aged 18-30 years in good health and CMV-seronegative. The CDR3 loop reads CASSLVWGRGNTEAFF. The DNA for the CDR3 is TGCGCCAGCAGCTTGGTTTGGGGAAGGGGGAACACTGAAGCTTTCTTT.